A selection of T cell receptor beta chains follows, all from one sample in a study of blood T cell repertoires in COVID-19. Repertoires were generated with immunoSEQ multiplex PCR, while TCRdb's copy carries only in-frame clones and drops some. The table has nearly 45,000 clones, around 79% seen once. Sequenced: peripheral blood. The receptors stem from a human donor in a cohort sampled during active COVID-19. Each CDR3 is given with its conserved first and last residue. D genes are given only for firm matches. Size tells how often a clone was seen (once, few, many) or the class of an expanded clone, and some rows leave it out.

V	J	D	size	DNA	CDR3
TRBV10-1	TRBJ2-7	TRBD2	.	TGCGCCAGCAGTGGAGGCGGGAGCAAATACGAGCAGTACTTC	CASSGGGSKYEQYF
TRBV10-3	TRBJ2-1	TRBD2	.	TGTGCCATCAGTGAATCTAGCGGGAGTGTCCACAATGAGCAGTTCTTC	CAISESSGSVHNEQFF
TRBV19	TRBJ1-5	.	few	TGTGCCAGTAGTATGGATTCCAGGCAGGGCATTAATCAGCCCCAGCATTTT	CASSMDSRQGINQPQHF
TRBV4-3	TRBJ2-7	TRBD1	.	TGCGCCAGCAGCCAGACCGCCTGGACAGGTCCCCCGTACGAGCAGTACTTC	CASSQTAWTGPPYEQYF
TRBV7-9	TRBJ2-7	.	.	TGTGCCAGCAGCTATAGTGCCATACAGGGACCGCCCCCCTACGAGCAGTACTTC	CASSYSAIQGPPPYEQYF
TRBV7-8	TRBJ2-1	.	.	TGTGCCAGCAGCCTACTACCCGACCCGGGTCTCTATAAGCAGTTCTTC	CASSLLPDPGLYKQFF
TRBV5-4	TRBJ2-5	TRBD2	.	TGTGCCAGCAGCGGGGAGGCGGGAGGAGCAGAGACCCAGTACTTC	CASSGEAGGAETQYF
TRBV29-1	TRBJ1-1	.	.	TGCAGCGTTGAAGTAGCGAGGGCTGAAGCTTTCTTT	CSVEVARAEAFF
TRBV27	TRBJ2-7	TRBD2	.	TGTGCCAGCAGTTTCGGCGGGAGGGCTCGCGAGCAGTACTTC	CASSFGGRAREQYF
TRBV7-6	TRBJ2-5	.	once	TGTGCCAGCAGCTTGCCGGGAAGTGAGACCCAGTACTTC	CASSLPGSETQYF
TRBV5-1	TRBJ2-7	TRBD2	.	TGCGCCAGCAGCTGGGGGGGTAAACGGAACGAGCAGTACTTC	CASSWGGKRNEQYF
TRBV5-1	TRBJ2-3	.	few	TGCGCCAGCAGCTCCGGACATACTAGCACAGATACGCAGTATTTT	CASSSGHTSTDTQYF
TRBV11-2	TRBJ2-3	TRBD2	few	TGTGCCAGCAGCCCTCGAGTCTGGACTAGCGGCGCAGATACGCAGTATTTT	CASSPRVWTSGADTQYF
TRBV7-2	TRBJ1-1	.	.	TGTGCCAGCAGTGAGAAAACAACGAGAGGAACTGAAGCTTTCTTT	CASSEKTTRGTEAFF
TRBV6-5	TRBJ1-6	TRBD1	.	TGTGCCAGCATTTGGACAGGGAGTAATTCACCCCTCCACTTT	CASIWTGSNSPLHF
TRBV29-1	TRBJ2-1	TRBD1	.	TGCAGCGTCGCAGGGACAGCCCGGAATCCAGGTGCGGACAATGAGCAGTTCTTC	CSVAGTARNPGADNEQFF
TRBV20-1	TRBJ2-1	.	.	TGCAGTGTTTGGGGGCGGAATGAGCAGTTCTTC	CSVWGRNEQFF
TRBV2	TRBJ2-1	TRBD2	.	TGTGCCAGCAAAGGACTAGCGTACTACAATGAGCAGTTCTTC	CASKGLAYYNEQFF
TRBV15	TRBJ2-7	.	.	TGTGCCACCAGCCATCCCCAGGTCTACGAGCAGTACTTC	CATSHPQVYEQYF
TRBV12-5	TRBJ2-1	TRBD2	.	TGTGCTAGTGGTTCGACTAGCGGGAGTAGGTACAATGAGCAGTTCTTC	CASGSTSGSRYNEQFF
TRBV19	TRBJ2-7	TRBD2	.	TGTGCCAGTAGTAAAGGAGGAGCGGGAGGCAAACCTTATCTCGAGCAGTACTTC	CASSKGGAGGKPYLEQYF
TRBV9	TRBJ2-4	TRBD2	.	TGTGCCAGCAGCAAACGGGAGGGCATTCAGTACTTC	CASSKREGIQYF
TRBV5-1	TRBJ1-3	TRBD1	.	TGCGCCAGCAGCTTCGGACAGGGAACTTCTGGAAACACCATATATTTT	CASSFGQGTSGNTIYF
TRBV19	TRBJ2-1	.	.	TGTGCCACTCAATCCCTAGATGAGCAGTTCTTC	CATQSLDEQFF
TRBV28	TRBJ2-7	TRBD1	.	TGTGCCAGCAAGCCAGGGGGCCTTCGGGAGCAGTACTTC	CASKPGGLREQYF
TRBV5-8	TRBJ2-7	TRBD2	.	TGTGCCAGCGCTCCCCCTGGCGGGAGGTTCTACGAGCAGTACTTC	CASAPPGGRFYEQYF
TRBV7-2	TRBJ1-2	TRBD1	once	TGTGCCAGCAGCTTAAGTGACAGGGGGGAAGGCTACACCTTC	CASSLSDRGEGYTF
TRBV5-1	TRBJ1-1	TRBD1	.	TGCGCCAGCAGCTTGGGCCTAGGACAGGGGAACACTGAAGCTTTCTTT	CASSLGLGQGNTEAFF
TRBV7-2	TRBJ2-1	.	.	TGTGCCAGCAGTCAATCTAGCGCCACCTACAATGAGCAGTTCTTC	CASSQSSATYNEQFF
TRBV4-3	TRBJ1-1	.	.	TGCGCCAGCAGCCAAGATAGATCCCCCCGAGGGAACACTGAAGCTTTCTTT	CASSQDRSPRGNTEAFF
TRBV7-2	TRBJ1-5	.	.	TGTGCCAGCAGCAATACAGGGAGGGATCAGCCCCAGCATTTT	CASSNTGRDQPQHF
TRBV6-5	TRBJ2-2	.	.	TGTGCCAGCAGGCCTACCGCAGGGGGGACCGGGGAGCTGTTTTTT	CASRPTAGGTGELFF
TRBV3-1/TRBV3-2	TRBJ2-7	TRBD2	.	TGTGCCAGCAGCCAAGGTACTAGCGAAACCTACGAGCAGTACTTC	CASSQGTSETYEQYF
TRBV5-5	TRBJ1-5	.	.	TGTGCCAGCAGCCCCGGGAGACTAAATCAGCCCCAGCATTTT	CASSPGRLNQPQHF
TRBV7-9	TRBJ1-4	.	.	TGTGCCAGCAGCTTAATTCGGGTGGAGGACGTCAATGAAAAACTGTTTTTT	CASSLIRVEDVNEKLFF
TRBV5-1	TRBJ1-6	.	.	TGCGCCAGCACGGTTGGCCCAGGGCGGAATTCACCCCTCCACTTT	CASTVGPGRNSPLHF
TRBV7-9	TRBJ2-3	.	once	TGTGCCAGCAGCGTAACGGACTCCACAGATACGCAGTATTTT	CASSVTDSTDTQYF
TRBV30	TRBJ2-1	.	.	TGTGCCTGGAGTGTATCGGGCCTAGCGCGGTCAAATGAGCAGTTCTTC	CAWSVSGLARSNEQFF
TRBV6-5	TRBJ2-7	TRBD2	.	TGTGCCAGCAGTTACTCCTCGGCGGGAGCCTACGAGCAGTACTTC	CASSYSSAGAYEQYF